This TCR beta chain was sequenced for a study of T cell responses to AZD1222 COVID-19 vaccine. This table comes from immunoSEQ multiplex PCR, and its TCRdb copy is limited to in-frame clones, with some not included. The data contain fewer than 250,000 clones, almost 95% of them singletons. Germline values: CDR1 WSHSY, CDR2 SAAADI. The CDR3 is made up of 13 amino acids. With 7 bases clipped from V and 3 bases from J, the junction kept 4 bases outside the gene matches. Overall study results and limits: Spike-specific TCR repertoires showed rising breadth and depth after two AZD1222 doses. Sampled repertoires all dated from after the peak T cell response. Dominant CD4 TCR responses targeted spike regions 160-218 and 743-854. Close to half of all spike-specific TCRs reportedly target regions of the variants that are unmutated.

This clone was picked up one time. What it binds is not known. The J gene is TRBJ2-3, the V gene TRBV10-2; 7 nucleotides agree with TRBD2. This sequence was found in an adult in good health. The sample in question was peripheral blood, obtained on day 0 of AZD1222 vaccination. CDR3 sequence reads: CASKPSGTDTQYF. The CDR3 coding sequence is TGCGCCAGCAAGCCTAGCGGTACAGATACGCAGTATTTT.